Listed below are T cell receptor beta chains from one sample, sequenced in a study of T-cell reconstitution after alpha-beta-depleted transplantation in children. A single record per CDR3 protein comes from TCRdb applying MiXCR to the PCR reads. The data contain about 300,000 distinct CDR3 sequences, nearly 8% of them singletons. The sequencing here drew on peripheral blood, taken 360 days after TCRalphabeta/CD19-depleted stem cell transplant. The receptors derive from a female patient aged 2-9 years who had a stem cell transplant for Fanconi anemia, so the T cells may come from the graft donor. The CDR3 runs from the conserved cysteine through the conserved F or W. D genes are given only for firm matches. The size entry is marked missing in some rows and otherwise reads once, few, many or a size class.

CASSQGDGGYTF	TGTGCCAGCAGCCAAGGGGACGGGGGCTACACCTTC	TRBJ1-2	TRBV3-1	few	NA
CASSLDAGGQPQHF	TGTGCCAGCAGTTTAGATGCGGGGGGCCAGCCCCAGCATTTT	TRBJ1-5	TRBV27	few	NA
CASSLWGPRPYEQYF	TGTGCCAGCAGCTTATGGGGGCCGAGACCTTACGAGCAGTACTTC	TRBJ2-7	TRBV7-9	NA	NA
CASSLWARSEKLFF	TGTGCCAGCAGTTTATGGGCCAGATCTGAAAAACTGTTTTTT	TRBJ1-4	TRBV12-3/TRBV12-4	many	NA
CASSLDGLASYEQYF	TGCGCCAGCAGCTTGGATGGACTAGCTTCGTACGAGCAGTACTTC	TRBJ2-7	TRBV5-1	many	TRBD2
CASSFISGQDEQFF	TGTGCCAGCAGCTTTATTTCAGGGCAGGATGAGCAGTTCTTC	TRBJ2-1	TRBV7-9	NA	NA
CASSLANEQFF	TGCGCCAGCAGCTTGGCCAATGAGCAGTTCTTC	TRBJ2-1	TRBV5-1	many	NA
CSARFMRTHVAKNIQYF	TGCAGTGCTAGGTTTATGAGGACACACGTAGCCAAAAACATTCAGTACTTC	TRBJ2-4	TRBV20-1	many	NA
CASSFRSGTSGSGELFF	TGCGCCAGCAGCTTTCGGTCGGGGACTAGCGGTTCCGGGGAGCTGTTTTTT	TRBJ2-2	TRBV5-1	many	TRBD2
CASSFSGRVNTEAFF	TGCGCCAGCAGCTTTTCCGGGCGAGTGAACACTGAAGCTTTCTTT	TRBJ1-1	TRBV5-1	many	NA
CASRAKVGRETQYF	TGTGCCAGCAGGGCAAAAGTCGGTAGAGAGACCCAGTACTTC	TRBJ2-5	TRBV2	NA	NA
CAFCPGREKLFF	TGTGCCTTCTGCCCGGGGCGAGAAAAACTGTTTTTT	TRBJ1-4	TRBV11-2	NA	NA
CASSLGGHSPLHF	TGTGCCAGCAGTTTGGGGGGGCATTCACCCCTCCACTTT	TRBJ1-6	TRBV27	few	NA
CASSLGTAVFSYNEQFF	TGTGCCAGCAGCCTCGGGACCGCCGTCTTTTCCTACAATGAGCAGTTCTTC	TRBJ2-1	TRBV7-6	few	NA
CASSLDSTQADTQYF	TGTGCCAGCAGCTTAGACAGTACCCAGGCGGATACGCAGTATTTT	TRBJ2-3	TRBV11-2	NA	NA
CATSRAIRRRITHEQYF	TGTGCCACCAGCAGGGCAATTAGACGTCGTATCACCCACGAGCAGTACTTC	TRBJ2-7	TRBV15	many	NA
CASSYQPGVITEAFF	TGTGCCAGCAGTTACCAGCCGGGGGTGATCACTGAAGCTTTCTTT	TRBJ1-1	TRBV6-5	NA	NA
CASSLLASGNTIYF	TGTGCCAGCAGCTTGTTGGCTTCTGGAAACACCATATATTTT	TRBJ1-3	TRBV5-6	few	NA
CASSGRYDYGYTF	TGTGCCAGCAGTGGTCGTTATGACTATGGCTACACCTTC	TRBJ1-2	TRBV28	NA	NA
CAWSVRRAGELFF	TGTGCCTGGAGTGTACGACGGGCCGGGGAGCTGTTTTTT	TRBJ2-2	TRBV30	few	NA
CASSLRGRLPNQPQHF	TGTGCCAGCAGCTTGAGAGGACGGCTTCCAAATCAGCCCCAGCATTTT	TRBJ1-5	TRBV7-8	few	NA
CAISERLAETQYF	TGTGCCATCAGTGAGAGACTTGCGGAGACCCAGTACTTC	TRBJ2-5	TRBV10-3	NA	NA
CASQGDYQETQYF	TGTGCCAGTCAGGGAGACTACCAAGAGACCCAGTACTTC	TRBJ2-5	TRBV25-1	many	NA
CAWSQGSGANVLTF	TGTGCCTGGAGTCAGGGGTCTGGGGCCAACGTCCTGACTTTC	TRBJ2-6	TRBV30	NA	NA
CASSPGDWEAFF	TGTGCCAGCAGTCCAGGGGACTGGGAAGCTTTCTTT	TRBJ1-1	TRBV12-3/TRBV12-4	many	NA
CASSRDSPNTEAFF	TGTGCCAGCTCAAGGGACTCTCCGAACACTGAAGCTTTCTTT	TRBJ1-1	TRBV18	few	NA
CSARDEMYEQYF	TGCAGTGCCAGGGACGAGATGTACGAGCAGTACTTC	TRBJ2-7	TRBV20-1	many	NA